This note documents a single TCR beta chain sequence. The antigen is undetermined. Germline and junction disagree at one end, which may indicate a read error. The sample belongs to a study of blood T cells in healthy people across ages. Using a J-beta primer mix together with a sample-barcoded 5' primer, a second PCR was run for roughly 7 to 11 cycles. MiXCR was run by TCRdb on the 5' RACE reads, yielding one entry per CDR3 protein. Of approximately 1,000,000 distinct CDR3 sequences in the sample, about two fifths were seen once. The CDR3 has 16 amino acids. Germline CDR1 MDHEN, CDR2 SYDVKM. Overall study findings and caveats: Age advanced and TCR beta diversity per million T cells fell, roughly linearly.

The J gene is TRBJ2-5, the V gene TRBV28; TRBD1 aligns across 7 bases. Source material: blood. The source of this sequence is a man younger than 35 in good health. CDR3 in DNA: TGTGCCAGCAGTTTTCTTAGGACAGGAAATCAAGAGACTCAGTACTTC. Translated: CASSFLRTGNQETQYF.